The rows below give T cell receptor beta chains drawn from one sample of a study of blood T cell repertoires in COVID-19. The method was immunoSEQ multiplex PCR; TCRdb's version includes in-frame clones alone and lacks a portion of them. Among some 38,000 clones listed, approximately 86% were seen once. Sequencing input: peripheral blood. These receptors all stem from a man aged 65 to 79 with acute or convalescent COVID-19. CDR3s include the opening cysteine and the closing phenylalanine or tryptophan. Not all rows give a size; the values are once, few, many and, for expanded clones, a class.

v_gene | abundance | CDR3aa
TRBV2 | . | CASAPDTEAFF
TRBV6-2/TRBV6-3 | . | CASSYAAGTPEEQFF
TRBV27 | . | CASSLFETSPYEQYF
TRBV2 | . | CASSDRTGVGTEAFF
TRBV5-6 | . | CASSFGQSYEQYF
TRBV14 | . | CASSRGGSSYNEQFF
TRBV5-6 | once | CASSLGWGQGDQPQHF
TRBV4-1 | once | CASSPLERELEKLFF
TRBV9 | once | CASSVDSGGGTGELFF
TRBV11-2 | . | CASSPAGGSNQPQHF
TRBV19 | . | CASIGGDTEAFF
TRBV3-1/TRBV3-2 | . | CASSGFGQGDGRGTEAFF
TRBV18 | . | CASSPLAGESYNEQFF
TRBV19 | . | CASSLYHGTANTEAFF
TRBV11-2 | . | CASSLQGVTGNTIYF
TRBV4-3 | . | CASSLDRSSYNEQFF
TRBV3-1/TRBV3-2 | . | CASSQDLDRLKAFF
TRBV7-2 | . | CASSLAHEQPQHF
TRBV29-1 | . | CSVLLGQGDQPQHF
TRBV3-1/TRBV3-2 | . | CASSSLRADSGNTIYF
TRBV7-8 | . | CASSPDKKTSGRAWRTDTQYF
TRBV7-2 | once | CASSFQGYGANVLTF
TRBV29-1 | . | CSVDAGGGYEQYF
TRBV3-1/TRBV3-2 | . | CASSQSGGEDEQFF
TRBV9 | . | CASSGGLTGVNSPLHF
TRBV7-2 | . | CASSSSGGGVGKNIQYF
TRBV14 | . | CASSPGATRWESLHF
TRBV28 | . | CASSLRQGKVVQYF
TRBV6-2/TRBV6-3 | once | CASSYLGGYTF
TRBV27 | . | CASSLSTGVPLHF
TRBV6-5 | once | CASTAGQTYYGYTF